Listed below are T cell receptor beta chains from one sample, sequenced in a study of metastatic and nonmetastatic thyroid tumors. MiXCR re-clonotyped the PCR reads for TCRdb. The table shows 14,000 to 15,000 clones, with approximately 23% occurring only once. The sequenced material came from tumor tissue. The receptors derive from a female donor with papillary thyroid cancer or a benign thyroid nodule (not recorded which). Some clones in this sample may be carry-over from other donors' samples. Each CDR3 is given with its conserved first and last residue. The order of the fields is V gene, clone size, J gene, D gene, CDR3 protein, CDR3 DNA. A D gene is named only where the DNA matches it firmly. The size entry is marked missing in some rows and otherwise reads once, few, many or a size class.

TRBV12-3/TRBV12-4	medium-sized	TRBJ2-1	-	CASSLGTVNEQFF	TGTGCCAGCAGTTTAGGGACGGTGAATGAGCAGTTCTTC
TRBV20-1	-	TRBJ2-3	-	CSARSLLDTQYF	TGCAGTGCTAGATCCTTGCTGGATACGCAGTATTTT
TRBV30	many	TRBJ1-5	-	CAWSGDVDQPQHF	TGTGCCTGGAGTGGGGACGTAGATCAGCCCCAGCATTTT
TRBV9	many	TRBJ2-3	TRBD2	CASSVGRSGGYTDTQYF	TGTGCCAGCAGCGTAGGCCGGAGCGGGGGCTACACAGATACGCAGTATTTT
TRBV18	-	TRBJ1-1	-	CASSPQGNTEAFF	TGTGCCAGCTCACCGCAGGGGAACACTGAAGCTTTCTTT
TRBV20-1	many	TRBJ2-7	TRBD2	CSASQGGGSSYEQYF	TGCAGTGCTAGCCAAGGCGGGGGGAGCTCCTACGAGCAGTACTTC
TRBV20-1	once	TRBJ2-7	-	CSASPLACYEQYF	TGCAGTGCTAGCCCCCTAGCGTGCTACGAGCAGTACTTC
TRBV30	few	TRBJ2-7	TRBD2	CAWSLPGGTEYF	TGTGCCTGGAGCCTGCCCGGGGGGACTGAGTACTTC
TRBV7-2	-	TRBJ2-1	TRBD2	CASSLAGTSGNEHFF	TGTGCCAGCAGCTTAGCCGGGACTAGCGGCAATGAGCATTTCTTC
TRBV5-1	-	TRBJ2-1	TRBD1	CASSLGQGGPYNEQFF	TGCGCCAGCAGCTTAGGACAGGGGGGCCCCTACAATGAGCAGTTCTTC
TRBV29-1	many	TRBJ1-2	-	CSVEENPYGYTF	TGCAGCGTTGAAGAAAACCCCTATGGCTACACCTTC
TRBV30	-	TRBJ2-1	TRBD1	CAWRRTGGTYNEQFF	TGTGCCTGGAGGAGGACAGGGGGAACTTACAATGAGCAGTTCTTC
TRBV5-1	few	TRBJ1-3	TRBD1	CASSRNRGVGNTIYF	TGCGCCAGCAGCCGGAACAGGGGCGTTGGAAACACCATATATTTT
TRBV6-1	medium-sized	TRBJ2-1	-	CASSKLGDVQFF	TGTGCCAGCAGTAAACTAGGAGACGTGCAGTTCTTC
TRBV6-1	medium-sized	TRBJ1-2	-	CASSSTPGHYGYTF	TGTGCCAGCAGCTCAACCCCCGGGCACTATGGCTACACCTTC
TRBV28	many	TRBJ2-3	TRBD2	CASSLTSGSGADTQYF	TGTGCCAGCAGTTTAACTAGCGGGAGTGGTGCAGATACGCAGTATTTT